The 29 T cell receptor beta chains given below trace back to one sample, sequenced in a study of CD8+CD57+ T cells in acquired aplastic anemia. Genomic DNA was employed as the template in profiling TCR beta VDJ and CDR3. TCRdb re-called the reads with MiXCR, one entry per CDR3 protein. The data show nearly 60,000 distinct CDR3 sequences, with about 56% seen just once and roughly 16% held by the top ten. CD8+CD57+ cell expansion, shown by flow cytometry, had occurred in the patients selected for sequencing. Sequenced material: sorted CD4+, CD8+, or CD8+CD57+ T cells (not recorded which) from PBMCs. All receptors come from a human donor with aplastic anemia.

The chain employs TRBV9 and TRBJ1-2; 11 nucleotides align to TRBD1. With 6 bases clipped from V and 4 bases from J, the junction kept 5 bases outside the gene matches. The CDR3 sequence is 14 residues long. CDR1 is SGDLS and CDR2 is YYNGEE in the germline V gene. The CDR3 spells CASNPGTGGYGYTF. Here the CDR3 DNA reads TGTGCCAGCAACCCCGGGACAGGGGGCTATGGCTACACCTTC.

This sequence joins TRBV15 and TRBJ1-2; D not certain. Trimming stripped 6 bases from V and 0 bases from J, with 14 bases between. The CDR3 totals 15 residues. Per germline, CDR1 LNHNV and CDR2 YYDKDF (reference sequence). As DNA, the CDR3 is TGTGCCACCAGGGGGTCCGGGGAGCCTAACTATGGCTACACCTTC. This sequence encodes CATRGSGEPNYGYTF.

The rearrangement joins TRBV12-3 or TRBV12-4 to TRBJ2-7, with D possibly matching TRBD2 (6 bases). The CDR3 covers 14 residues. CDR3 sequence reads: CASSLGSGSCEQYV. The CDR3 region has the DNA TGTGCCAGCAGTTTAGGTAGCGGCTCCTGCGAGCAGTACGTC.

This clonotype showed up many times. The chain couples TRBV20-1 to TRBJ1-2; 10 bases are shared with TRBD1. CDR1 and CDR2 from the germline V gene are DFQATT and SNEGSKA (reference sequence). The CDR3 covers 16 residues. The J segment lost 4 bases and the V segment lost 0 bases, leaving 8 bases of the junction unmatched. DNA of the CDR3: TGCAGTGCTAGAGAAGGGACAGGGGACTCTGGCTATGGCTACACCTTC. It codes for CSAREGTGDSGYGYTF.

V and J are TRBV24-1 and TRBJ2-3; possibly TRBD2 for D (5 bases). CDR1 and CDR2 (germline): KGHDR, SFDVKD. The CDR3 runs 15 residues. V was cut by 4 bases and J by 0 bases, with 10 bases left in between. The CDR3 is CATSDPRTSTDTQYF. CDR3 nucleotides: TGTGCCACCAGTGACCCACGGACTAGCACAGATACGCAGTATTTT.

This clonotype was counted only a few times. This chain joins TRBV20-1 and TRBJ2-3; 13 bases agree with TRBD2. The CDR3 spans 17 residues. Germline values: CDR1 DFQATT, CDR2 SNEGSKA (reference sequence). Losses at the gene ends were 0 bases for V and 4 bases for J; bases not matched to a gene: 7. The CDR3 spells CSARDLGTSGDSDTQYF. Written as DNA, the CDR3 is TGCAGTGCTAGAGATCTCGGGACTAGCGGGGACTCAGATACGCAGTATTTT.

This clonotype occurred many times. This sequence joins TRBV20-1 and TRBJ2-2; D not resolved. This CDR3 comprises 15 residues. Germline-derived CDR1 and CDR2 are DFQATT and SNEGSKA (reference sequence). V dropped 3 bases and J dropped 3 bases, with 14 bases sitting between them. In DNA, the CDR3 is TGCAGTGCTAGGATGGATCCGTCGGACACCGGGGAGCTGTTTTTT. Translation gives CSARMDPSDTGELFF.

For this clonotype: The germline gene is not matched at one end of the junction; a read error may be the cause. The V and J genes are TRBV10-3 and TRBJ2-5; D unclear. Germline V gene lookup returns CDR1 ENHRY and CDR2 SYGVKD. The CDR3 extends over 13 amino acids. CDR3 nucleotides: TGTGCCAGCAGTTACTCGAGGCAAGAGACCCAGTACTTC. Residues: CASSYSRQETQYF.

The rearrangement links TRBV10-1 to TRBJ1-1; D unresolved. The CDR3 has 14 residues. V lost 0 bases and J lost 0, with 5 bases in between. CDR1 is WNHNN and CDR2 is SYGVQD in the germline V gene (reference sequence). The DNA for the CDR3 is TGCGCCAGCAGTGAGTCGAGCTTGAACACTGAAGCTTTCTTT. It translates to CASSESSLNTEAFF.

The chain has TRBV19 and TRBJ1-5, with D possibly matching TRBD1 (5 bases). Trimming pared 3 bases from V and 6 bases from J, leaving 12 bases between. The CDR3 consists of 14 residues. Germline-derived CDR1 and CDR2 are LNHDA and SQIVND (reference sequence). CDR3 sequence reads: CASSMTEWGQPQHF. The CDR3 DNA reads TGTGCCAGTAGTATGACAGAATGGGGTCAGCCCCAGCATTTT.

CDR3 protein: CASSPGLVSYNEQFF. The CDR3 coding sequence is TGTGCCAGCAGCCCAGGATTAGTCTCCTACAATGAGCAGTTCTTC. This chain joins TRBV4-2 and TRBJ2-1; D gene uncertain. This CDR3 is 15 amino acids long. Between the trimmed V and J ends, which lost 4 bases and 0 bases, there was a span of 10 bases. CDR1 is LGHNA, CDR2 YNFKEQ, per germline.

The chain links TRBV11-2 to TRBJ2-7; D is unresolved. Trimming pared 6 bases from V and 2 bases from J, leaving 20 bases between. CDR3 length: 16 residues. Germline CDR1 SGHAT, CDR2 FQNNGV. CDR3 bases: TGTGCCAGCAGTCCAGAGAGCGCTCCTCTCCCCTACGAGCAGTACTTC. Translating it yields CASSPESAPLPYEQYF.

The chain recombines TRBV7-2 with TRBJ2-1, with TRBD2 matching over 11 bases. The CDR3 length is 15 residues. J gave up 6 bases and V 7 bases, and 8 bases lay outside the gene matches. The germline gives CDR1 SGHTA, CDR2 FQGNSA. The DNA for the CDR3 is TGTGCCAGCACCATTAGCGGGGGGGTTCGCAATGAGCAGTTCTTC. Protein: CASTISGGVRNEQFF.

The gene calls are TRBV7-9 and TRBJ2-3, with D maybe TRBD1 (6 bases). Germline V gene data show CDR1 as SEHNR and CDR2 as FQNEAQ (reference sequence). Trimming removed 8 bases at V and 1 base at J, with 10 bases between. CDR3 length: 13 residues. The DNA for the CDR3 is TGTGCCAGCGGGGGCGGACGCACAGATACGCAGTATTTT. It specifies CASGGGRTDTQYF. Complete variable domain (other parts from reference TRBV7-9 and TRBJ2-3): DTGVSQNPRHKITKRGQNVTFRCDPISEHNRLYWYRQTLGQGPEFLTYFQNEAQLEKSRLLSDRFSAERPKGSFSTLEIQRTEQGDSAMYLCASGGGRTDTQYFGPGTRLTVL.

Many counts were recorded for this clonotype. A read error may explain this, as a much larger clone is one base away. This likely comes from a read error, as the CDR3 has no conserved phenylalanine or tryptophan at its end. The rearrangement joins TRBV4-1 to TRBJ1-6; D is undetermined. V dropped 3 bases and J dropped 8 bases, with 8 bases sitting between them. The CDR3 covers 13 residues. Per the germline V gene, CDR1 is MGHRA and CDR2 is YSYEKL. CDR3 loop: CASSHGEDSPLHL. In DNA form, the CDR3 reads TGCGCCAGCAGCCACGGGGAGGATTCACCCCTCCACCTT.

This chain links TRBV7-9 with TRBJ2-7, with D hard to call. The length of the CDR3 is 12 residues. V gave up 2 bases and J gave up 2 bases, with 4 bases separating them. The germline CDR1 and CDR2 sequences are SEHNR and FQNEAQ (reference sequence). The CDR3 bases are TGTGCCAGCAGCTTATCAACCTACGAGCAGTACTTC. Encoded protein: CASSLSTYEQYF.

The chain links TRBV4-2 to TRBJ1-6; TRBD1 matches at 11 bases. Germline values: CDR1 LGHNA, CDR2 YNFKEQ. This CDR3 has 17 residues. J was trimmed by 9 bases and V by 8 bases; bases with no gene match: 15. This chain's CDR3 is CASARGQGARVSSPLHF. As DNA, the CDR3 is TGTGCCAGCGCCCGCGGACAGGGGGCGAGGGTATCTTCACCCCTCCACTTT.

This clonotype was picked up many times. This rearrangement joins TRBV2 to TRBJ2-4; 8 nucleotides match TRBD1. This CDR3 is 13 amino acids long. Germline V CDR1 and CDR2: SNHLY, FYNNEI. Trimming cost V 10 bases and J 7 bases; bases outside gene matches: 9. The CDR3 region is CATHAGGKNIQYF. The CDR3 region has the DNA TGTGCCACCCACGCAGGGGGCAAGAACATTCAGTACTTC. Looking up the rest from reference TRBV2 and TRBJ2-4 gives the full variable domain: EPEVTQTPSHQVTQMGQEVILRCVPISNHLYFYWYRQILGQKVEFLVSFYNNEISEKSEIFDDQFSVERPDGSNFTLKIRSTKLEDSAMYFCATHAGGKNIQYFGAGTRLSVL.

The chain has TRBV24-1 and TRBJ2-7; maybe TRBD2 (5 bases). With 4 bases removed from V and 0 bases from J, the gap between germline ends came to 15 bases. CDR1 KGHDR and CDR2 SFDVKD come from the germline V gene. CDR3 length: 16 amino acids. CDR3 nucleotide sequence: TGTGCCACCAGTGACTCCAGGCTGGGAGACTCCTACGAGCAGTACTTC. Its protein is CATSDSRLGDSYEQYF.

The rearrangement uses TRBV6-5 and TRBJ2-3; TRBD2 matches 10 bases. Germline lookup yields CDR1 MNHEY and CDR2 SVGAGI. The V gene end was trimmed by 7 bases and the J gene end by 4 bases; junction bases not matched to a gene: 8. This CDR3 spans 15 amino acids. The DNA of the CDR3 is TGTGCCAGCATGGTTACTAGCGGGGTTGCAGATACGCAGTATTTT. It is translated as CASMVTSGVADTQYF.

The chain carries TRBV15 and TRBJ2-1; no definite D call. Germline CDR1 reads LNHNV; CDR2 reads YYDKDF (reference sequence). The CDR3 spans 12 residues. The V and J ends lost 3 bases and 10 bases respectively, with 10 bases between them. CDR3 region: CATSSIREEQFF. In DNA, the CDR3 is TGTGCCACCAGCAGTATAAGAGAGGAGCAGTTCTTC.

Many counts were recorded for this clonotype. This chain uses TRBV19 with TRBJ1-2; a weak D match, TRBD1 (5 bases). The CDR3 runs to 13 residues. Trimming shortened V by 7 bases and J by 3 bases, and 12 bases separated the two germline ends. In germline, CDR1 is LNHDA, CDR2 SQIVND (reference sequence). CDR3 loop: CASKQRGDYGYTF. CDR3 sequence (DNA): TGTGCCAGTAAACAACGGGGGGACTATGGCTACACCTTC.

The gene calls are TRBV25-1 and TRBJ1-6, with TRBD1 identical over 9 bases. The CDR3 loop spans 16 amino acids. Unmatched junction bases numbered 1, after V lost 1 base and J lost 3 bases. The germline V gene encodes CDR1 MGHDK and CDR2 SYGVNS. The CDR3 spells CASSESTGGYNSPLHF. The CDR3 DNA follows: TGTGCCAGCAGTGAATCGACAGGGGGCTATAATTCACCCCTCCACTTT.

This chain joins TRBV19 and TRBJ1-1, with D unclear. There are 15 residues in the CDR3. V was pared by 4 bases and J by 2 bases, with 14 bases between. The V gene's germline CDR1 is LNHDA and CDR2 SQIVND (reference sequence). DNA of the CDR3: TGTGCCAGTAGTACCGCTAACGCCTTTAACACTGAAGCTTTCTTT. This encodes CASSTANAFNTEAFF.

The sample holds many counts of this clonotype. This chain joins TRBV27 and TRBJ1-1; TRBD1 matches at 9 bases. Trimming at V came to 6 bases and at J to 4 bases, leaving 3 bases not matched to a gene. This CDR3 is built from 13 residues. CDR1 and CDR2 from the germline V gene are MNHEY and SMNVEV (reference sequence). CDR3 nucleotide sequence: TGTGCCAGCAGATTGACAGGGGGCACTGAAGCTTTCTTT. Amino acid sequence: CASRLTGGTEAFF.

At least ten counts were recorded for this clonotype. This rearrangement joins TRBV19 to TRBJ2-6; D may be TRBD2 (5 bases). Trimming removed 5 bases from V and 0 bases from J, with 17 bases in between. From germline, CDR1 is LNHDA and CDR2 SQIVND (reference sequence). This CDR3 is built from 18 residues. This CDR3 is CASSPVGSDDSGANVLTF. The CDR3 nucleotides are TGTGCCAGTAGTCCTGTGGGTAGCGATGACTCTGGGGCCAACGTCCTGACTTTC.

The rearrangement links TRBV2 to TRBJ1-4; TRBD1 matches at 8 bases. With 6 bases clipped from V and 4 bases from J, the junction kept 4 bases outside the gene matches. Germline V CDR1 and CDR2: SNHLY, FYNNEI. This CDR3 contains 14 residues. This CDR3 reads CASSLQGGNEKLFF. The DNA for the CDR3 is TGTGCCAGCAGCTTACAGGGGGGTAATGAAAAACTGTTTTTT.

The chain employs TRBV7-8 and TRBJ2-7; D assignment may be TRBD1 or TRBD2 (6 bases each). The CDR3 runs 14 residues. Deletions cut 6 bases from V and 5 bases from J, with 17 bases between. The germline gives CDR1 SGHVS, CDR2 FQNEAQ. DNA for the CDR3: TGTGCCAGCAGTTGCTACGGGGGCCCCAACGAGCAGTACGTC. Translation gives CASSCYGGPNEQYV.

This clonotype was seen many times. The J gene is TRBJ2-7, the V gene TRBV5-5; D may correspond to TRBD1 or TRBD2 (5 bases each). CDR3 length: 13 residues. Germline V gives CDR1 SGHKS, CDR2 YYEKEE (reference sequence). V lost 5 bases and J lost 0, with 9 bases in between. CDR3 DNA: TGTGCCAGCAGAGGGACGCTCTCCTACGAGCAGTACTTC. It codes for CASRGTLSYEQYF.